This TCR beta chain was profiled in a study of T cells in Graves' hyperthyroidism and ophthalmopathy (dated by TCRdb to the late 2010s). Notes on the research overall: Peripheral blood samples were taken at the time of initial diagnosis, prior to any treatment. TCR V-J signatures able to tell the groups apart were searched for in a discovery cohort of some 97 patients, of whom about 40 had Graves' ophthalmopathy and more than 55 had stable Graves' hyperthyroidism. Prospective prediction of ophthalmopathy was tested in an independent validation cohort consisting of some 18 hyperthyroidism patients and around 16 patients who later progressed to ophthalmopathy. The 75 to 100 discovery patients were randomly split 7:3 into training and test sets. Thyroid tissue and blood T-cell repertoires from over 5 Graves' hyperthyroidism patients were also compared in the study. After sampling, hyperthyroidism patients received methimazole starting at 30 mg daily, and ophthalmopathy patients received high-dose intravenous methylprednisolone. According to the paper, TCR Vbeta CDR3 sequencing was carried out on 135 peripheral blood samples, which came from approximately 43 ophthalmopathy, 70 to 80 hyperthyroidism and approximately 17 progressor patients.

The hyperthyroidism patients were between 18 and 65 years old and newly diagnosed, with a disease duration of less than 2 months. Patients with uncontrolled infections, other autoimmune diseases, pregnancy or lactation were excluded. Diagnoses relied on clinical symptoms, serum thyroxine and TRAb, thyroid ultrasound and orbital computed tomography. Blood from progressor patients was drawn when they were first diagnosed with hyperthyroidism, before any ophthalmopathy symptoms appeared. PBMCs were isolated from about 9.2 ml of fresh peripheral blood by Ficoll-Paque density gradient centrifugation. Progressor patients were defined as those initially diagnosed with Graves' hyperthyroidism in whom ophthalmopathy developed during follow-up. Total RNA was extracted with Trizol reagent, and quality was checked on an Agilent 2100 Bioanalyzer. Overall study outcomes, separate from this receptor: A model built on a 13 V-J signature distinguished ophthalmopathy from stable hyperthyroidism, reaching 85% to 90% sensitivity and about 81% specificity in cross-validation and 80%/75% in testing. During validation, the model predicted progression to ophthalmopathy a median of approximately 6.5 months ahead of onset, with more than 60% sensitivity and 72% to 80% specificity. No statistical method was used to set the sample size in advance, and investigators knew the group allocation. Most expanded thyroid clonotypes (frequency above 0.001) were also found in blood, which suggests that blood repertoires may mirror thyroid immune responses.

The TCR beta CDR3 regions were amplified from RNA transcripts. The TCR CDR3 was subjected to a first round of RT-PCR using the HTBI primer set and the Qiagen OneStep RT-PCR kit. A second multiplex PCR round built the libraries, followed by size selection and purification. Paired-end sequencing of the libraries was performed with 100 bp reads on an Illumina HiSeq2000. As for the original processing: SOAPnuke was used to process the raw data, throwing out any read that contained adapters or uncalled bases, had a mean Phred below 15, or lacked an exact constant-primer or identifier match. High-quality paired reads were merged with COPE v1.2.5, and unique nucleotide sequences were defined as clonotypes. MiTCR v1.1 was used to align clonotypes to the IMGT TRBV, TRBD and TRBJ reference segments. Analysis was restricted to V-J combinations with a frequency above 0.0001, which covered roughly 99% of repertoires. The TCS score was defined as F50 (clonal expansion) divided by E x V (chaos), with BLOSUM62-based TCRdist calculated between CDR3 peptides within each V-J. Welch's t-statistics and random forest reduced roughly 500 V-J features to 10 to 15, which were used in a naive Bayes classifier (R e1071). TCRdb itself trimmed the public reads at Q25 with fastp, ran MiXCR and retained productive beta chains. Records with the same CDR3 protein are collapsed into one entry carrying the most frequent genes and DNA. The V and J calls follow TCRdb's processing rather than the paper's. Recorded for this sample are roughly 180,000 distinct CDR3 sequences; about 9.4% of them occurred a single time. Of the sample, around 20% is held by the ten largest clones.

The CDR3 runs 16 residues from the cysteine to the phenylalanine. This entry keeps only the CDR3 DNA: 48 bases, framed from base 1. The germline V end is reduced by 2 bases and the J end by 7 bases; junction bases left unmatched: 7. The germline V gene (reference sequence) sets CDR1 to MNHNY and CDR2 to SVGAGI. This clonotype was picked up many times. Its target antigen remains unknown. No base qualities exist here, and no much larger clone lies one base off it. The sample comprised blood. The sequence was obtained from a woman aged 18 to 35 with Graves' hyperthyroidism that later progressed to Graves' ophthalmopathy. The chain is encoded by TRBV6-6 joined to TRBJ2-5; a stretch of 13 junction bases matches TRBD2. The nucleotides read TGTGCCAGCAGTTACCCCGGACTAGCGGGAGAGGTGACCCAGTACTTC. The resulting protein is CASSYPGLAGEVTQYF.